This TCR beta chain was obtained from a study of cytomegalovirus exposure and HLA in healthy donors. The donors formed part of the approximately 120-subject validation cohort, distinct from the approximately 670-subject first cohort. This CDR3 has 16 residues. The germline V gene has CDR1 GTSNPN and CDR2 SVGIG (reference sequence). After removal of 4 bases from V and 8 bases from J, the junction contained 8 bases not matched to a gene. TCRdb's copy holds only in-frame clones and misses some; the assay was immunoSEQ multiplex PCR. The profile shows 150,000 to 200,000 clones, approximately 96% of them singletons.

This clonotype was sampled from a woman aged 18-29 years in good health and CMV-seronegative. The chain couples TRBV30 to TRBJ2-1; the match to TRBD2 covers 16 bases. Input material: PBMCs. The CDR3 DNA sequence: TGTGCCTGGAAGGGACTAGCGGGGGGGCCTCGGCATGAGCAGTTCTTC. It yields the protein CAWKGLAGGPRHEQFF.